The 8 T cell receptor beta chains below come from one sample, sequenced in a study of blood T cell repertoires in COVID-19. Sequencing was performed with immunoSEQ multiplex PCR; in TCRdb, only in-frame clones are kept and a portion is missing. The repertoire consists of roughly 150,000 clones, with about 88% occurring once and the leading ten covering 2% to 2.5%. Sequencing was done on a sample of peripheral blood. Receptors were obtained from a man over 45 who had recovered from COVID-19.

V and J are TRBV27 and TRBJ1-1; D is perhaps TRBD1 (5 bases). Germline-derived CDR1 and CDR2 are MNHEY and SMNVEV (reference sequence). This CDR3 contains 14 residues. V gave up 6 bases and J gave up 5 bases, with 16 bases separating them. Here the CDR3 reads CASRMLQGLTEAFF. The CDR3 DNA sequence: TGTGCCAGCAGGATGCTGCAGGGTTTGACTGAAGCTTTCTTT.

The chain has TRBV7-6 and TRBJ2-2; TRBD2 might be the D (5 bases). The CDR3 consists of 17 residues. Trimming stripped 2 bases from V and 4 bases from J, with 17 bases between. CDR1 SGHVS and CDR2 FNYEAQ come from the germline V gene. The CDR3 nucleotides are TGTGCCAGCAGCTTATTGGGCAGCGGAACTCTCACCGGGGAGCTGTTTTTT. Translated: CASSLLGSGTLTGELFF.

The V and J genes are TRBV18 and TRBJ2-7; 8 nucleotides line up with TRBD2. Trimming at V came to 3 bases and at J to 4 bases, leaving 5 bases not matched to a gene. The CDR3 spans 14 residues. Per the germline V gene, CDR1 is KGHSH and CDR2 is LQKENI. The CDR3 region is CASSPRAGEYEQYF. CDR3 DNA: TGTGCCAGCTCACCCCGAGCGGGGGAATACGAGCAGTACTTC.

V usage is TRBV7-2 and J usage is TRBJ2-5, with a tentative D call TRBD2 (5 bases). Per germline, CDR1 SGHTA and CDR2 FQGNSA. With 5 bases removed from V and 2 bases from J, the gap between germline ends came to 12 bases. The CDR3 has 14 residues. The CDR3 coding sequence is TGTGCCAGCAGCGCCGGACTTGGGCAAGAGACCCAGTACTTC. Protein sequence: CASSAGLGQETQYF. Drawing the rest from reference TRBV7-2 and TRBJ2-5, the complete variable domain is GAGVSQSPSNKVTEKGKDVELRCDPISGHTALYWYRQSLGQGLEFLIYFQGNSAPDKSGLPSDRFSAERTGGSVSTLTIQRTQQEDSAVYLCASSAGLGQETQYFGPGTRLLVL.

The chain carries TRBV27 and TRBJ2-3; TRBD2 is a possible D gene (6 bases). The CDR3 is made up of 17 amino acids. V gave up 4 bases and J gave up 1 base, with 18 bases separating them. Germline V lookup: CDR1 MNHEY, CDR2 SMNVEV (reference sequence). The CDR3 reads CASSSLSPQRGTDTQYF. In DNA form, the CDR3 reads TGTGCCAGCAGTTCCCTGAGCCCCCAGCGGGGCACAGATACGCAGTATTTT.

The CDR3 reads CASSQYRTSGNNPSTDTQYF. DNA for the CDR3: TGTGCCAGCAGCCAATACCGAACTAGCGGGAACAATCCTAGCACAGATACGCAGTATTTT. V usage is TRBV3-1 (or the pseudogene TRBV3-2) and J usage is TRBJ2-3, with 10 bases identical to TRBD2. The CDR3 extends over 20 amino acids. Germline V gives CDR1 LGHDT, CDR2 YNNKEL (reference sequence). V gave up 2 bases and J gave up 0 bases; unmatched junction bases: 14.

V and J are TRBV5-1 and TRBJ2-5, with D unresolved. With 0 bases removed from V and 5 bases from J, the gap between germline ends came to 8 bases. The CDR3 sequence is 13 residues long. Germline V lookup: CDR1 SGHRS, CDR2 YFSETQ. The chain's CDR3 is CASSLEPRETQYF. The DNA for the CDR3 is TGCGCCAGCAGCTTGGAGCCTCGGGAGACCCAGTACTTC.

This chain connects TRBV5-1 to TRBJ1-1, with D possibly matching TRBD1 (6 bases). Germline CDR1 and CDR2: SGHRS and YFSETQ. Trimming removed 2 bases at V and 4 bases at J, with 9 bases between. CDR3 length equals 13 residues. The CDR3 bases are TGCGCCAGCAGCTTCGACAGGACCACTGAAGCTTTCTTT. This translates into CASSFDRTTEAFF.